This passage covers 31 T cell receptor beta chains from one sample sequenced in a study of shared clonotypes between healthy human individuals (dated by TCRdb to the early 2020s). Receptor libraries were prepared by the immunoSEQ multiplex PCR assay. TCRdb's version of the immuneACCESS table is confined to in-frame rearrangements and falls short of the full clone set. An unresolved V gene accounts for under half of the shortfall where checked; the remainder is of unknown origin. The sample data list about 2.3 million clones, and around 90% of these were observed just once. Approximately 0.41% of the sample goes to the ten largest clones. What was sequenced was naive CD4+ T cells from PBMCs. The sample's cell subset or site label, in plain terms: CD45RA+ positively selected. Every receptor here comes from a man aged 18 to 29 in good health. Some clones in this sample may be carry-over from other donors' samples.

This sequence joins TRBV2 and TRBJ2-1; 8 nucleotides match TRBD2. Germline V CDR1 and CDR2: SNHLY, FYNNEI. The CDR3 runs to 17 residues. The trim removed 3 bases at V and 8 bases at J, leaving 15 bases unmatched. The CDR3 reads CASSDPRGSGRGDEQFF. DNA of the CDR3: TGTGCCAGCAGTGACCCCCGGGGGAGCGGGAGAGGCGATGAGCAGTTCTTC.

The rearrangement uses TRBV5-6 and TRBJ2-1, with a tentative D call TRBD2 (5 bases). The CDR3 length is 16 residues. The germline gives CDR1 SGHDT, CDR2 YYEEEE. The ends were cut back, 1 base at V and 0 bases at J, with 11 bases in the middle. The CDR3 bases are TGTGCCAGCAGCTTGTCATCCAGCGGCTCCTACAATGAGCAGTTCTTC. This translates into CASSLSSSGSYNEQFF.

The V and J genes are TRBV5-1 and TRBJ2-7; D may be TRBD1 or TRBD2 (5 bases each). Trimming took off 4 bases at V and 0 bases at J, with 17 bases between the two ends. From germline, CDR1 is SGHRS and CDR2 YFSETQ. The CDR3 extends over 16 amino acids. The CDR3 region has the DNA TGCGCCAGCAGCCAGCAGGGACCCCTAAGCTCCTACGAGCAGTACTTC. Its protein product is CASSQQGPLSSYEQYF.

The chain has TRBV6-6 and TRBJ1-5; the D is unclear. CDR1 is MNHNY and CDR2 is SVGAGI in the germline V gene (reference sequence). CDR3 length: 16 amino acids. Deletions cut 6 bases from V and 0 bases from J, with 15 bases between. The CDR3 coding sequence is TGTGCCAGCAGCCGCCCGGGTGACTTTAGCAATCAGCCCCAGCATTTT. It codes for CASSRPGDFSNQPQHF.

The chain employs TRBV2 and TRBJ2-2; perhaps TRBD1 as D (6 bases). V was pared by 6 bases and J by 0 bases, with 11 bases between. The CDR3 has 15 residues. The germline V gene has CDR1 SNHLY and CDR2 FYNNEI. CDR3 loop: CASREDRANTGELFF. CDR3 nucleotide sequence: TGTGCCAGCAGAGAGGACAGAGCGAACACCGGGGAGCTGTTTTTT.

The chain employs TRBV28 and TRBJ1-1; TRBD1 aligns across 9 bases. Germline-derived CDR1 and CDR2 are MDHEN and SYDVKM. CDR3 size: 14 residues. V was clipped by 8 bases and J by 5 bases; unmatched bases: 9. The DNA of the CDR3 is TGTGCCAGCGGCGTACAGGGGGCGAGAACTGAAGCTTTCTTT. Translated, it gives CASGVQGARTEAFF.

The CDR3 sequence is CAISGGLVYEQYF. The CDR3 coding sequence is TGTGCCATCAGTGGGGGACTCGTCTACGAGCAGTACTTC. J is TRBJ2-7 and V is TRBV10-3, with a possible D match to TRBD2 (6 bases). The CDR3 spans 13 residues. The V gene's germline CDR1 is ENHRY and CDR2 SYGVKD. Trimming removed 4 bases at V and 3 bases at J, with 10 bases between.

J is TRBJ1-5 and V is TRBV19; 8 bases are shared with TRBD1. This CDR3 region has 14 residues. From germline, CDR1 is LNHDA and CDR2 SQIVND (reference sequence). Trimming removed 4 bases from V and 4 bases from J; junction bases left unmatched: 3. CDR3 nucleotide sequence: TGTGCCAGTAGTACGAGGACAGGGAATCAGCCCCAGCATTTT. Translation: CASSTRTGNQPQHF.

The chain recombines TRBV9 with TRBJ1-4; unclear D gene. With 3 bases removed from V and 5 bases from J, the gap between germline ends came to 14 bases. This CDR3 contains 15 residues. The germline gives CDR1 SGDLS, CDR2 YYNGEE. As DNA, the CDR3 is TGTGCCAGCAGCGGCCGGAGTAACCTCAATGAAAAACTGTTTTTT. The encoded protein is CASSGRSNLNEKLFF. Combining the CDR3 with reference TRBV9 and TRBJ1-4 gives the whole variable domain DSGVTQTPKHLITATGQRVTLRCSPRSGDLSVYWYQQSLDQGLQFLIQYYNGEERAKGNILERFSAQQFPDLHSELNLSSLELGDSALYFCASSGRSNLNEKLFFGSGTQLSVL.

The chain links TRBV5-1 to TRBJ2-5; D is possibly TRBD1 (5 bases). This CDR3 spans 14 amino acids. V dropped 1 base and J dropped 1 base, with 8 bases sitting between them. Germline lookup yields CDR1 SGHRS and CDR2 YFSETQ. The DNA of the CDR3 is TGCGCCAGCAGCTTGATTACAGGCCAAGAGACCCAGTACTTC. It translates to CASSLITGQETQYF.

This chain uses TRBV15 with TRBJ1-3, with D possibly matching TRBD1 (6 bases). Germline CDR1 and CDR2: LNHNV and YYDKDF (reference sequence). Trimming shortened V by 3 bases and J by 8 bases, and 11 bases separated the two germline ends. This CDR3 region has 13 residues. CDR3 loop: CATSRGARDTIYF. The CDR3 DNA reads TGTGCCACCAGCAGGGGGGCGAGGGACACCATATATTTT.

The chain has TRBV6-5 and TRBJ2-1, with D possibly being TRBD1 or TRBD2 (5 bases each). This CDR3 is 14 amino acids long. CDR1 MNHEY and CDR2 SVGAGI come from the germline V gene. Deletions cut 2 bases from V and 8 bases from J, with 13 bases between. CDR3 in amino acids: CASSYTGPGYEQFF. In nucleotides, the CDR3 is TGTGCCAGCAGTTACACGGGGCCCGGGTATGAGCAGTTCTTC.

This sequence joins TRBV30 and TRBJ2-5; 10 bases agree with TRBD2. Germline assignment: CDR1 GTSNPN and CDR2 SVGIG (reference sequence). The CDR3 spans 14 residues. V shed 4 bases and J 5 bases; nucleotides not matched to a gene: 7. For the CDR3, the DNA is TGTGCCTGGATTAGTAGCGGGAGGTCTGAGACCCAGTACTTC. Translating it yields CAWISSGRSETQYF.

The chain uses TRBV29-1 and TRBJ1-2; 8 bases map to TRBD1. Trimming at V came to 6 bases and at J to 1 base, leaving 4 bases not matched to a gene. CDR3 length: 13 amino acids. Germline V gene data show CDR1 as SQVTM and CDR2 as ANQGSEA. This CDR3 reads CSVGQDINYGYTF. In DNA, the CDR3 is TGCAGCGTGGGACAGGATATTAACTATGGCTACACCTTC.

This clone appeared once. The chain recombines TRBV7-2 with TRBJ2-7; D assignment may be TRBD1 or TRBD2 (6 bases each). Germline values: CDR1 SGHTA, CDR2 FQGNSA. Trimming removed 4 bases from V and 1 base from J, with 11 bases in between. CDR3 length equals 14 residues. The CDR3 protein is CASSWGAWSYEQYF. The CDR3 coding sequence is TGTGCCAGCAGCTGGGGGGCTTGGTCCTACGAGCAGTACTTC. The full variable domain, its missing parts supplied by reference TRBV7-2 and TRBJ2-7, is GAGVSQSPSNKVTEKGKDVELRCDPISGHTALYWYRQSLGQGLEFLIYFQGNSAPDKSGLPSDRFSAERTGGSVSTLTIQRTQQEDSAVYLCASSWGAWSYEQYFGPGTRLTVT.

J is TRBJ1-2 and V is TRBV7-8; D call uncertain. The germline V gene has CDR1 SGHVS and CDR2 FQNEAQ. The CDR3 runs 15 residues. With 0 bases removed from V and 0 bases from J, the gap between germline ends came to 8 bases. This chain's CDR3 is CASSLARSANYGYTF. For the CDR3, the DNA is TGTGCCAGCAGCTTAGCAAGGAGCGCTAACTATGGCTACACCTTC.

CDR3 in DNA: TGTGCCAGCAGCGTAGCGGGGACCTTGTACTATACGCAGTATTTT. Protein sequence: CASSVAGTLYYTQYF. This chain uses TRBV9 with TRBJ2-3; tentatively, D is TRBD1 or TRBD2 (5 bases each). V was cut by 0 bases and J by 7 bases, with 15 bases left in between. The germline V gene encodes CDR1 SGDLS and CDR2 YYNGEE. The CDR3 sequence is 15 residues long. The variable domain in full, completed from reference TRBV9 and TRBJ2-3, reads DSGVTQTPKHLITATGQRVTLRCSPRSGDLSVYWYQQSLDQGLQFLIQYYNGEERAKGNILERFSAQQFPDLHSELNLSSLELGDSALYFCASSVAGTLYYTQYFGPGTRLTVL.

This clone came up once. The chain joins TRBV11-2 to TRBJ1-5; 9 bases fit TRBD1. The trim removed 4 bases at V and 11 bases at J, leaving 3 bases unmatched. The V gene's germline CDR1 is SGHAT and CDR2 FQNNGV. The CDR3 contains 12 residues. The CDR3 DNA reads as TGTGCCAGCAGCTGGACAGGGGAGGCCCAGCATTTT. Translating gives CASSWTGEAQHF. Supplemented by reference TRBV11-2 and TRBJ1-5, the full variable domain reads EAGVAQSPRYKIIEKRQSVAFWCNPISGHATLYWYQQILGQGPKLLIQFQNNGVVDDSQLPKDRFSAERLKGVDSTLKIQPAKLEDSAVYLCASSWTGEAQHFGDGTRLSIL.

CDR3 region: CASSTGPIGSEAFF. The CDR3 DNA follows: TGTGCCAGCAGCACGGGACCAATAGGGTCTGAAGCTTTCTTT. The chain joins TRBV7-3 to TRBJ1-1; tentatively, D is TRBD1 (5 bases). CDR1 and CDR2 (germline): SGHTA, FQGTGA. CDR3 length: 14 residues. Trimming pared 5 bases from V and 6 bases from J, leaving 16 bases between.

A few counts support this clone. This sequence joins TRBV4-2 and TRBJ2-1, with unresolved D. From germline, CDR1 is LGHNA and CDR2 YNFKEQ. V was shortened by 0 bases and J by 5 bases, with 8 bases between the two germline ends. The CDR3 has 14 residues. In nucleotides, the CDR3 is TGTGCCAGCAGCCAAGATCTCAACGACAATGAGCAGTTCTTC. Translating it yields CASSQDLNDNEQFF.

J is TRBJ2-7 and V is TRBV11-3; no reliable D call. The CDR3 has 13 amino acids. Germline CDR1 SGHNT, CDR2 YENEEA. V shed 2 bases and J shed 3 bases, with 8 bases lying between them. CDR3 coding DNA: TGTGCCAGCAGCTTAAGGAGTTTCTACGAGCAGTACTTC. Protein: CASSLRSFYEQYF.

This clone has a single count. This chain uses TRBV11-2 with TRBJ2-7, with D possibly matching TRBD1 (6 bases). The CDR3 contains 15 residues. The V gene lost 4 bases and the J gene lost 3 bases, with 16 bases spanning the gap. Looked up from germline, CDR1 is SGHAT and CDR2 is FQNNGV. Written as DNA, the CDR3 is TGTGCCAGCAGCTCCGCCAGGACAGCGCACTACGAGCAGTACTTC. It is translated as CASSSARTAHYEQYF.

The chain recombines TRBV5-1 with TRBJ2-6; the D gene is possibly TRBD2 (5 bases). This CDR3 comprises 15 residues. From germline, CDR1 is SGHRS and CDR2 YFSETQ. The V and J ends lost 9 bases and 4 bases respectively, with 17 bases between them. The CDR3 is CATTEGSFGANVLTF. Written as DNA, the CDR3 is TGCGCCACCACAGAGGGCTCCTTCGGGGCCAACGTCCTGACTTTC.

The V and J genes are TRBV2 and TRBJ2-1; D is perhaps TRBD2 (5 bases). This CDR3 is 15 amino acids long. V lost 3 bases, J lost 1 base, and 10 bases lay in between. From germline, CDR1 is SNHLY and CDR2 FYNNEI. This chain's CDR3 is CASSETTGSYNEQFF. The CDR3 DNA is TGTGCCAGCAGTGAGACTACCGGTTCCTACAATGAGCAGTTCTTC.

This chain links TRBV19 with TRBJ2-6; no definite D call. This CDR3 comprises 13 residues. Germline V gives CDR1 LNHDA, CDR2 SQIVND (reference sequence). V dropped 6 bases and J dropped 4 bases, with 7 bases sitting between them. This CDR3 reads CASRSRGANVLTF. The CDR3 DNA reads as TGTGCCAGTAGATCACGAGGGGCCAACGTCCTGACTTTC.

The V call is TRBV7-6, the J call TRBJ1-4; tentative D call: TRBD1 (6 bases). The CDR3 totals 15 residues. The V and J ends lost 5 bases and 8 bases respectively, with 18 bases between them. Germline-derived CDR1 and CDR2 are SGHVS and FNYEAQ. As DNA, the CDR3 is TGTGCCAGCAGCGCTAGTGGGGGGGGGCCCGAAAAACTGTTTTTT. Protein: CASSASGGGPEKLFF.

About this clone itself: The sample contains more than one DNA sequence encoding this CDR3. The rearrangement links TRBV2 to TRBJ2-7; 9 bases are a match to TRBD1. From germline, CDR1 is SNHLY and CDR2 FYNNEI. With 6 bases clipped from V and 4 bases from J, the junction kept 16 bases outside the gene matches. This CDR3 is 17 amino acids long. The CDR3 loop is CASRPGQGRGALYEQYF. For the CDR3, the DNA is TGTGCCAGCAGGCCGGGACAGGGAAGGGGAGCCCTTTACGAGCAGTACTTC.

The chain links TRBV6-5 to TRBJ2-1; perhaps TRBD2 as D (6 bases). Germline V gene data show CDR1 as MNHEY and CDR2 as SVGAGI. The germline V and J ends were trimmed by 0 bases and 9 bases, with 12 bases remaining between them. The length of the CDR3 is 14 residues. For the CDR3, the DNA is TGTGCCAGCAGTTACTCCTGGCTAGCGAGTGAGCAGTTCTTC. Translating it yields CASSYSWLASEQFF.

The chain employs TRBV19 and TRBJ2-7, with D possibly TRBD1 on 6 matching bases. Germline V lookup: CDR1 LNHDA, CDR2 SQIVND (reference sequence). The CDR3 has 14 amino acids. Trimming left V 6 bases short and J 1 base short, with 13 bases between. Written as DNA, the CDR3 is TGTGCCAGTAGGATTAAACAGGGTTCCTACGAGCAGTACTTC. Translation: CASRIKQGSYEQYF.

There are a few counts of this clone. The chain has TRBV28 and TRBJ2-7; no clear D. V was trimmed by 10 bases and J by 0 bases, leaving 16 bases between them. Per germline, CDR1 MDHEN and CDR2 SYDVKM. The CDR3 has 14 residues. CDR3 DNA sequence: TGTGCCACTACCGGACCCATTGCCTCCTACGAGCAGTACTTC. Amino acids: CATTGPIASYEQYF. Drawing the rest from reference TRBV28 and TRBJ2-7, the complete variable domain is DVKVTQSSRYLVKRTGEKVFLECVQDMDHENMFWYRQDPGLGLRLIYFSYDVKMKEKGDIPEGYSVSREKKERFSLILESASTNQTSMYLCATTGPIASYEQYFGPGTRLTVT.

The gene calls are TRBV7-2 and TRBJ2-1; D not certain. Trimming cost V 4 bases and J 0 bases, with 10 bases left between them. CDR1 is SGHTA, CDR2 FQGNSA, per germline. This CDR3 contains 15 residues. CDR3 in amino acids: CASSSTFSSYNEQFF. CDR3 DNA: TGTGCCAGCAGCTCGACTTTTAGCTCCTACAATGAGCAGTTCTTC.